This T cell receptor beta chain was sequenced for a study of CD8 T cells in ankylosing spondylitis. Findings of the study overall: Enrichment of disease-linked clones was reportedly significant in matched ankylosing spondylitis synovial fluid. Previous work reported some of these motif variants in the synovial fluid and blood of reactive arthritis. What seemed typical of ankylosing spondylitis blood was a TCR beta motif built from roughly eight highly homologous variants.

Concerning this clonotype: Its antigen is as yet unknown.

V shed 4 bases and J shed 5 bases, with 12 bases lying between them. This CDR3 contains 13 residues. The germline V gene encodes CDR1 SGHKS and CDR2 YYEKEE (reference sequence). By quantitative 5'-RACE with molecular barcodes, the TCR beta libraries were made. Each CDR3 protein is one row after TCRdb ran MiXCR on the 5' RACE reads. Of roughly 100,000 distinct CDR3 sequences listed, approximately 25% were seen once; the top ten hold around an eighth. The receptor was isolated from a male donor with ankylosing spondylitis. The sample consisted of synovial fluid, either unsorted or a sorted T cell fraction (not recorded which). The chain is built from TRBV5-5 and TRBJ1-2; D might be TRBD1 (5 bases). CDR3 region: CASSPGDQYGYTF. The DNA of the CDR3 is TGTGCCAGCAGCCCCGGGGACCAATATGGCTACACCTTC.